This TCR beta chain comes out of a study of blood T cells in healthy people across ages. Whole-study results and caveats: Strongly correlated with naive T cell percentage was TCR beta diversity.

The authors ran a second PCR of roughly 6 to 12 cycles using a sample-barcoded 5' primer and a J-beta primer mix. MiXCR was run by TCRdb on the 5' RACE reads, yielding one entry per CDR3 protein. The sample includes roughly 2 million distinct CDR3 sequences, roughly 52% of them seen just once. The germline gives CDR1 DFQATT, CDR2 SNEGSKA (reference sequence). This CDR3 is 15 amino acids long. Trimming at V came to 5 bases and at J to 2 bases, leaving 8 bases not matched to a gene. Notes on this clonotype: Its antigen remains unknown.

The sample comprised blood. The sequence came from a woman aged 40 to 49 in good health. J is TRBJ2-4 and V is TRBV20-1; TRBD2 aligns across 8 bases. The CDR3 coding sequence is TGCAGTGCTCTCGGGGGGGCCGGGTCCAAAAACATTCAGTACTTC. It specifies CSALGGAGSKNIQYF.